This TCR beta chain was observed in a study of cytomegalovirus exposure and HLA in healthy donors. PCR amplification relied on 60 Vbeta primers (plus 13 Jbeta primers). Produced via immunoSEQ multiplex PCR; TCRdb's table is partial and in-frame only. In the table there are approximately 180,000 clones, about 78% of which are singletons. The germline V and J ends were trimmed by 7 bases and 0 bases, with 13 bases remaining between them. The germline CDR1 and CDR2 sequences are MNHNY and SVGAGI (reference sequence). The CDR3 runs 15 residues. V gene TRBV6-6 combines with J gene TRBJ2-1, with D possibly matching TRBD2 (6 bases). Sequenced input: PBMCs. The source of this sequence is a woman in her forties or fifties in good health and CMV-seropositive. CDR3 protein: CASTSSASSYNEQFF. The CDR3, as DNA: TGTGCCAGCACCTCTAGCGCAAGCTCCTACAATGAGCAGTTCTTC.